Listed here are 10 T cell receptor beta chains from one sample, sequenced in a study of CD8 T cells in ankylosing spondylitis. Points from the study as a whole: Seven to nine highly homologous variants made up a TCR beta motif, and this motif appeared characteristic of ankylosing spondylitis blood.

TCRdb passed the 5' RACE reads through MiXCR, listing each CDR3 protein once. The table lists about 460,000 distinct CDR3 sequences, 5.3% of them singletons, with around 3.5% in the top ten. These receptors' antigens are unknown. The sequenced sample was blood, either unsorted or a sorted T cell fraction (not recorded which). The receptors originated from a male donor with ankylosing spondylitis.

This clonotype came up many times. The chain employs TRBV29-1 and TRBJ2-3; no firm D call. V was trimmed by 3 bases and J by 0 bases, leaving 7 bases between them. This CDR3 contains 13 residues. Germline V gene data show CDR1 as SQVTM and CDR2 as ANQGSEA. The CDR3, as DNA: TGCAGCGTTGACCCACAGAGCACAGATACGCAGTATTTT. Translating gives CSVDPQSTDTQYF.

This clonotype occurred many times. The chain is built from TRBV27 and TRBJ2-2; TRBD2 matches at 14 bases. CDR3 length: 17 residues. CDR1 and CDR2 from the germline V gene are MNHEY and SMNVEV (reference sequence). With V trimmed by 6 bases and J by 4 bases, 7 bases remained unmatched. The CDR3, as DNA: TGTGCCAGCAGCCCAGGGACTAGCGGGGGCTCCACCGGGGAGCTGTTTTTT. Protein: CASSPGTSGGSTGELFF.

The V and J genes are TRBV6-2 or TRBV6-3 and TRBJ2-1; D is undetermined. V lost 5 bases and J 9 bases, leaving 5 bases between the germline ends. Germline lookup yields CDR1 MNHEY and CDR2 SVGEGT. This CDR3 has 10 amino acids. Written as DNA, the CDR3 is TGTGCCAGCAGTAATGGTGAGCAGTTCTTC. Amino acid sequence: CASSNGEQFF.

Concerning this clonotype itself: It may be a read error: a sequence one base away is much more abundant. This is likely a read error, given that the CDR3 carries no conserved phenylalanine or tryptophan at its end. The V gene is TRBV24-1, the J gene TRBJ2-1, with D hard to call. Trimming removed 4 bases from V and 9 bases from J, with 12 bases in between. This CDR3 spans 13 amino acids. CDR1 and CDR2 (germline): KGHDR, SFDVKD. This CDR3 reads CATSDFRHGEQFL. CDR3 sequence (DNA): TGTGCCACCAGTGACTTCAGACATGGTGAGCAGTTCTTA.

The table lists this clonotype with many counts. Here the CDR3 DNA reads TGCAGTGCTGGAGGAGACCCTTTTAACTATGGCTACACCTTC. As protein: CSAGGDPFNYGYTF. The chain uses TRBV20-1 and TRBJ1-2; D ambiguous. Germline lookup yields CDR1 DFQATT and CDR2 SNEGSKA (reference sequence). The CDR3 loop spans 14 amino acids. Trimming left V 5 bases short and J 1 base short, with 14 bases between.

This clonotype showed up many times. The rearrangement links TRBV7-9 to TRBJ1-2; D ambiguous. This CDR3 is built from 15 residues. Per germline, CDR1 SEHNR and CDR2 FQNEAQ (reference sequence). V gave up 5 bases and J gave up 0 bases, with 13 bases separating them. CDR3 residues: CASSPGTVPNYGYTF. CDR3 DNA: TGTGCCAGCAGCCCAGGAACGGTCCCTAACTATGGCTACACCTTC.

The chain uses TRBV7-2 and TRBJ2-1; TRBD2 matches at 8 bases. Germline assignment: CDR1 SGHTA and CDR2 FQGNSA. The CDR3 covers 18 residues. The V and J ends lost 0 bases and 0 bases, in that order; junction bases with no gene match: 7. The CDR3 sequence is CASSLASGGPISYNEQFF. The CDR3 bases are TGTGCCAGCAGCTTAGCAAGCGGGGGCCCCATCTCCTACAATGAGCAGTTCTTC. The full variable domain, completed using reference TRBV7-2 and TRBJ2-1, is GAGVSQSPSNKVTEKGKDVELRCDPISGHTALYWYRQSLGQGLEFLIYFQGNSAPDKSGLPSDRFSAERTGGSVSTLTIQRTQQEDSAVYLCASSLASGGPISYNEQFFGPGTRLTVL.

The V gene is TRBV29-1, the J gene TRBJ2-3; D assignment may be TRBD1 or TRBD2 (5 bases each). The V end lost 7 bases, the J end lost 3 bases, and 20 bases lay between the germline ends. The CDR3 runs to 15 residues. Germline V lookup: CDR1 SQVTM, CDR2 ANQGSEA. The CDR3: CSAREGMFGTDTQYF. In DNA form, the CDR3 reads TGCAGCGCCCGAGAGGGGATGTTCGGGACAGATACGCAGTATTTT.

V usage is TRBV2 and J usage is TRBJ2-7, with 8 bases fitting TRBD1. The trim removed 7 bases at V and 7 bases at J, leaving 12 bases unmatched. CDR1 SNHLY and CDR2 FYNNEI come from the germline V gene. The CDR3 sequence is 14 residues long. The DNA of the CDR3 is TGTGCCAGCACCGGGGACAGGTCGGCCGGGGAGCAGTACTTC. This translates into CASTGDRSAGEQYF.

This clonotype was seen repeatedly, ten times or more. This rearrangement joins TRBV29-1 to TRBJ2-1; a possible D gene is TRBD1 (5 bases). Trimming took 8 bases from V and 4 from J, leaving 12 bases between them. This CDR3 region has 12 residues. Per germline, CDR1 SQVTM and CDR2 ANQGSEA. CDR3 in amino acids: CSYRTVYNEQFF. In nucleotides, the CDR3 is TGCAGCTACAGGACCGTGTACAATGAGCAGTTCTTC.